Listed below are T cell receptor beta chains from one sample, sequenced in a study of immune cell composition in non-small cell lung cancer. Some clones are missing from TCRdb's copy, which holds only in-frame ones; the method was immunoSEQ multiplex PCR. The data show 2,000 to 2,500 clones, roughly two thirds seen once. Sequenced: lung tumor tissue. The receptor set was obtained from a human donor with non-small cell lung cancer. CDR3s include the opening cysteine and the closing phenylalanine or tryptophan. D genes are given only for firm matches. Part of the rows lack a size; the others show once, few, many or a class for expanded clones.

size | J | V | D | DNA | CDR3
- | TRBJ2-1 | TRBV6-5 | TRBD1 | TGTGCCAGCAGTCTACCGGGACAGGGCTTCAATGAGCAGTTCTTC | CASSLPGQGFNEQFF
- | TRBJ2-4 | TRBV27 | - | TGTGCCAGCAGTTTCTTCGGCATTCAGTACTTC | CASSFFGIQYF
large | TRBJ2-1 | TRBV28 | TRBD2 | TGTGCCAGCAGTTTGGAACTAGCGGGGGACAATGAGCAGTTCTTC | CASSLELAGDNEQFF
- | TRBJ1-2 | TRBV28 | - | TGTGCCAGCAGTCTTGGACAGACCTACTATGGCTACACCTTC | CASSLGQTYYGYTF
few | TRBJ2-2 | TRBV29-1 | TRBD1 | TGCAGCGTTAGGACAGGGGAAACCGGGGAGCTGTTTTTT | CSVRTGETGELFF
- | TRBJ2-3 | TRBV28 | TRBD2 | TGTGCCAGCAGATTAGCGGGAGAAGTCACAGATACGCAGTATTTT | CASRLAGEVTDTQYF
large | TRBJ1-5 | TRBV7-2 | TRBD1 | TGTGCCAGCAGGCTAGCGACAGGGGACAATCAGCCCCAGCATTTT | CASRLATGDNQPQHF
- | TRBJ1-2 | TRBV5-1 | - | TGCGCCAGCCGGGGAACGGGAAACTATGGCTACACCTTC | CASRGTGNYGYTF
- | TRBJ2-3 | TRBV5-4 | TRBD2 | TGTGCCAGCAGCACCCTAGCGGATCTTGATACGCAGTATTTT | CASSTLADLDTQYF
few | TRBJ1-1 | TRBV7-2 | - | TGTGCCAGCAGCTTCCTACGGGATGAAGCTTTCTTT | CASSFLRDEAFF
- | TRBJ2-5 | TRBV27 | - | TGTGCCAGCAGTTTATCGGTCAGGGAAGAGACCCAGTACTTC | CASSLSVREETQYF
- | TRBJ2-4 | TRBV6-1 | - | TGTGCCAGCAGCGGTACGAGCTCGGGCAAAAACATTCAGTACTTC | CASSGTSSGKNIQYF
- | TRBJ2-5 | TRBV15 | TRBD2 | TGTGCCACCAGCAGAGATGGTTGGGCTAGCGGGGGGGCACACGAGACCCAGTACTTC | CATSRDGWASGGAHETQYF
- | TRBJ2-4 | TRBV11-2 | TRBD2 | TGTGCCAGCAGCTTCCACAGCGGGGGTGACATTCAGTACTTC | CASSFHSGGDIQYF
- | TRBJ1-2 | TRBV28 | - | TGTGCCAGCAGGGCAGGGTCCCATGGCTACACCTTC | CASRAGSHGYTF
- | TRBJ2-3 | TRBV18 | TRBD1 | TGTGCCAGCTCACCACCGGGACAGGGTGTATATACGCAGTATTTT | CASSPPGQGVYTQYF
few | TRBJ2-7 | TRBV6-5 | TRBD2 | TGTGCCAGCAGTTCCCCCACTAGCGGGAGTTACGAGCAGTACTTC | CASSSPTSGSYEQYF
- | TRBJ2-3 | TRBV4-3 | - | TGCGCCAGCAGCCAGAAAACTACTAGCAGTGGTAGTACAACGCAGTATTTT | CASSQKTTSSGSTTQYF
- | TRBJ2-5 | TRBV5-4 | - | TGTGCCAGCAGCTTGAAGACTACACAAGAGACCCAGTACTTC | CASSLKTTQETQYF
- | TRBJ1-5 | TRBV10-3 | - | TGTGCCATCAGTGAGGCGGGGAATCAGCCCCAGCATTTT | CAISEAGNQPQHF
few | TRBJ1-6 | TRBV11-2 | TRBD1 | TGTGCCAGCAGCCAAAGTCCGGGACAGGGTAATTCACCCCTCCACTTT | CASSQSPGQGNSPLHF
once | TRBJ2-1 | TRBV5-1 | TRBD2 | TGCGCCAGCAGCTTGCGCGCGGGACTAGCGACGAATGAGCAGTTCTTC | CASSLRAGLATNEQFF
few | TRBJ1-6 | TRBV30 | - | TGTGCCTGGAGCCTGGCAGGGGAGTACTCACCCCTCCACTTT | CAWSLAGEYSPLHF
- | TRBJ2-7 | TRBV2 | - | TGTGCCAGCAGCGCCGGACAGCTCTCCTACGAGCAGTACTTC | CASSAGQLSYEQYF
- | TRBJ2-1 | TRBV5-1 | TRBD1 | TGCGCCAGCAGGGATCCCGGGACAGGGGAGTTCTTC | CASRDPGTGEFF
few | TRBJ1-2 | TRBV5-5 | TRBD1 | TGTGCCAGCAGCCCCCGAGGGGCAGGGGGCTTGGTCTATGGCTACACCTTC | CASSPRGAGGLVYGYTF
- | TRBJ2-6 | TRBV4-3 | TRBD1 | TGCGCCAGCAGCCAAGATCTAGACAGGGTGTTGCCTGGGGCCAACGTCCTGACTTTC | CASSQDLDRVLPGANVLTF
- | TRBJ2-1 | TRBV5-4 | - | TGTGCCAGCAGCTTGGGGACAGACAATGAGCAGTTCTTC | CASSLGTDNEQFF
few | TRBJ1-1 | TRBV4-1 | - | TGCGCCAGCAGCCAGACACAGGATTATGGCACTGAAGCTTTCTTT | CASSQTQDYGTEAFF
- | TRBJ1-3 | TRBV5-6 | - | TGTGCCAGCAGTTTTACAGGAGTCTCTGGAAACACCATATATTTT | CASSFTGVSGNTIYF
- | TRBJ2-1 | TRBV2 | - | TGTGCCAGCAGGCCCACCCGGGGTCACAGCTCCTACAATGAGCAGTTCTTC | CASRPTRGHSSYNEQFF
- | TRBJ1-4 | TRBV4-2 | - | TGTGCCAGCAGCCCCTCTTTAGAGACTAATGAAAAACTGTTTTTT | CASSPSLETNEKLFF
- | TRBJ2-5 | TRBV7-2 | TRBD1 | TGTGCCAGCAGCTCAGCGGTGGGACAGGGAGAGACCCAGTACTTC | CASSSAVGQGETQYF
- | TRBJ1-5 | TRBV27 | TRBD1 | TGTGCCAGCAGCATGAGGGACAGTTACAATCAGCCCCAGCATTTT | CASSMRDSYNQPQHF
- | TRBJ2-7 | TRBV5-4 | TRBD1 | TGTGCCAGCAGCTTGGGGGGGGCGGCCGGGACAGGGGGATACGAGCAGTACTTC | CASSLGGAAGTGGYEQYF
large | TRBJ1-5 | TRBV30 | - | TGTGCCTGGAATGACGATAGCAACCAGCCCCAGCATTTT | CAWNDDSNQPQHF
- | TRBJ2-2 | TRBV5-1 | TRBD2 | TGCGCCAGCAGCTTGACTAGCGGGGGGGTGACCGGGGAGCTGTTTTTT | CASSLTSGGVTGELFF
- | TRBJ2-5 | TRBV27 | TRBD1 | TGTGCCAGCAAAAACCGGGACAGGGATCAAGAGACCCAGTACTTC | CASKNRDRDQETQYF
- | TRBJ2-2 | TRBV9 | - | TGTGCCAGCAGCGTCGGTGCGGAGGGGGAGCTGTTTTTT | CASSVGAEGELFF
- | TRBJ1-1 | TRBV27 | - | TGTGCCAGCAGTCCCCTGGCGGGAGGGACTGAAGCTTTCTTT | CASSPLAGGTEAFF
- | TRBJ2-5 | TRBV28 | TRBD1 | TGTGCCAGCAGCCAAACCTGGACAGGGGGTATCGAGACCCAGTACTTC | CASSQTWTGGIETQYF
- | TRBJ1-2 | TRBV28 | - | TGTGCCAGCGCGGATTCCCTCTATGGCTACACCTTC | CASADSLYGYTF
- | TRBJ2-3 | TRBV28 | TRBD2 | TGTGCCAGCAGTTTACCAGGGAGGGGAACAGATACGCAGTATTTT | CASSLPGRGTDTQYF